Presented here are 30 T cell receptor beta chains from one specimen sequenced in a study of metastatic and nonmetastatic thyroid tumors. All patients were treatment-naive before thyroid surgery. With MiXCR, TCRdb reprocessed the PCR reads. This sample yields 23,000 or so clones, of which 15% to 20% are seen a single time; roughly 5.1% belongs to the top ten. Sequencing input: blood. The receptors come from a male donor with papillary thyroid cancer or a benign thyroid nodule (not recorded which). Some clones in this sample may be carry-over from other donors' samples.

The chain recombines TRBV19 with TRBJ2-3; 8 bases are shared with TRBD1. Germline V gene sequence: CDR1 LNHDA, CDR2 SQIVND (reference sequence). V lost 3 bases to trimming and J lost 5 bases; unmatched junction nucleotides: 7. The CDR3 runs to 15 residues. DNA for the CDR3: TGTGCCAGTAGTATCCGGACAGGGTTGGGAGATACGCAGTATTTT. Its protein is CASSIRTGLGDTQYF.

This clone was picked up many times. V and J are TRBV12-3 or TRBV12-4 and TRBJ2-3; 8 bases match TRBD1. After removal of 7 bases from V and 4 bases from J, the junction contained 13 bases not matched to a gene. CDR3 length equals 16 residues. CDR3 bases: TGTGCCAGCATCTACACTTCGGACAGGGAATCAGATACGCAGTATTTT. Translation gives CASIYTSDRESDTQYF.

This clone was found many times. CDR3 coding DNA: TGTGCCATCAGTGATGCGGGACAGGGTAAATACGAGCAGTACTTC. This translates into CAISDAGQGKYEQYF. The V call is TRBV10-3, the J call TRBJ2-7; 9 bases map to TRBD1. Germline trimming cut 3 bases from V and 4 bases from J; bases unmatched to any gene: 7. CDR3 length equals 15 residues. CDR1 and CDR2 from the germline V gene are ENHRY and SYGVKD.

J is TRBJ1-1 and V is TRBV7-3, with D possibly being TRBD1 (5 bases). V was pared by 5 bases and J by 3 bases, with 10 bases between. CDR3 length: 13 residues. The V gene's germline CDR1 is SGHTA and CDR2 FQGTGA. CDR3 bases: TGTGCCAGCAGCCCTGGGGGGGACACTGAAGCTTTCTTT. As protein: CASSPGGDTEAFF.

This clone was observed a few times. A junction boundary mismatches the germline segment, possibly from a read error. This chain links TRBV6-1 with TRBJ2-1, with a tentative D call TRBD1 (5 bases). The CDR3 has 14 residues. Germline CDR1 reads MNHNS; CDR2 reads SASEGT. The CDR3 DNA reads TGTGCCAGCACCCTTTCGCAGGGTGGTCATGATCAGTTCTTC. Translation gives CASTLSQGGHDQFF.

The chain combines TRBV7-9 with TRBJ2-2, with D tentatively TRBD2 (5 bases). V dropped 6 bases and J dropped 5 bases, with 16 bases sitting between them. The CDR3 loop spans 15 amino acids. Germline values: CDR1 SEHNR, CDR2 FQNEAQ (reference sequence). The CDR3 region is CASSSTIGRTGELFF. CDR3 nucleotides: TGTGCCAGCAGTTCGACTATCGGTAGAACCGGGGAGCTGTTTTTT.

This clone ranks as medium-sized (0.01 to 0.1%). The gene calls are TRBV24-1 and TRBJ2-3, with 8 bases that match TRBD2. The length of the CDR3 is 16 residues. Germline loops: CDR1 KGHDR, CDR2 SFDVKD. With 2 bases clipped from V and 8 bases from J, the junction kept 11 bases outside the gene matches. The CDR3 protein is CATSDSSGLALGTQYF. CDR3 in DNA: TGTGCCACCAGTGATTCTAGCGGACTAGCTTTAGGTACGCAGTATTTT.

This clone was recorded at least ten times. This rearrangement joins TRBV25-1 to TRBJ1-5, with TRBD1 as a possible D gene (6 bases). The V end lost 3 bases, the J end lost 7 bases, and 22 bases lay between the germline ends. The CDR3 sequence is 17 residues long. Germline V gives CDR1 MGHDK, CDR2 SYGVNS. This chain's CDR3 is CASSDSVAGARGQPQHF. Written as DNA, the CDR3 is TGTGCCAGCAGTGACTCCGTTGCGGGGGCGCGGGGACAGCCCCAGCATTTT.

This clone was seen repeatedly, ten times or more. J is TRBJ2-3 and V is TRBV20-1; D not certain. The V gene lost 0 bases and the J gene lost 10 bases, with 5 bases spanning the gap. There are 10 residues in the CDR3. Germline V gene sequence: CDR1 DFQATT, CDR2 SNEGSKA (reference sequence). The CDR3 DNA follows: TGCAGTGCTAGAGAGGCGGCGCAGTATTTT. Its translation: CSAREAAQYF.

The J gene is TRBJ2-2, the V gene TRBV20-1; D is unresolved. Germline-derived CDR1 and CDR2 are DFQATT and SNEGSKA (reference sequence). Between the trimmed V and J ends, which lost 0 bases and 1 base, there was a span of 9 bases. The CDR3 extends over 15 amino acids. CDR3 residues: CSARDQDGNTGELFF. The CDR3 DNA reads as TGCAGTGCTAGAGACCAGGACGGGAACACCGGGGAGCTGTTTTTT.

This chain uses TRBV20-1 with TRBJ1-2, with D perhaps matching TRBD1 (6 bases). CDR1 DFQATT and CDR2 SNEGSKA come from the germline V gene (reference sequence). The CDR3 contains 15 residues. Trimming pared 0 bases from V and 4 bases from J, leaving 15 bases between. The CDR3 region has the DNA TGCAGTGCTAGAGATCTCGAGGGGGATAGCTATGGCTACACCTTC. It is translated as CSARDLEGDSYGYTF.

This clone was recorded many times. This chain joins TRBV5-5 and TRBJ2-7; D call uncertain. Trimming shortened V by 4 bases and J by 3 bases, and 11 bases separated the two germline ends. The CDR3 is made up of 13 amino acids. The V gene's germline CDR1 is SGHKS and CDR2 YYEKEE (reference sequence). The CDR3 region is CASSRIDGYEQYF. The CDR3 coding sequence is TGTGCCAGCAGCCGAATTGATGGCTACGAGCAGTACTTC.

V and J are TRBV4-1 and TRBJ2-3; D possibly uses TRBD1 or TRBD2 (5 bases each). The CDR3 is 17 residues long. Trimming stripped 1 base from V and 5 bases from J, with 19 bases between. CDR1 is MGHRA, CDR2 YSYEKL, per germline. The CDR3 DNA sequence: TGCGCCAGCAGCCAAGTGACCACTAGGGGCGTAGGAGATACGCAGTATTTT. It encodes CASSQVTTRGVGDTQYF.

This clone was recorded a few times. This chain links TRBV12-3 or TRBV12-4 with TRBJ2-7; a weak D match, TRBD2 (6 bases). The CDR3 has 16 residues. Trimming cost V 6 bases and J 0 bases, with 18 bases left between them. For the CDR3, the DNA is TGTGCCAGCAGCTCCCAAGGAGCGGGCCTCTCCTACGAGCAGTACTTC. This encodes CASSSQGAGLSYEQYF.

This clone was detected ten times or more. Here the CDR3 reads CASSKRGATNEKLFF. The CDR3 coding sequence is TGTGCCAGCAGCAAAAGGGGGGCAACTAATGAAAAACTGTTTTTT. The V call is TRBV3-1, the J call TRBJ1-4; possible D gene TRBD1, 6 bases. Germline values: CDR1 LGHDT, CDR2 YNNKEL (reference sequence). The CDR3 is 15 residues long. V was clipped by 5 bases and J by 0 bases, with 10 bases between them.

At least ten counts were recorded for this clone. The chain couples TRBV4-1 to TRBJ2-7, with D uncertain. The CDR3 sequence is 14 residues long. The V gene lost 6 bases and the J gene lost 2 bases, with 14 bases spanning the gap. CDR1 MGHRA and CDR2 YSYEKL come from the germline V gene. CDR3 coding DNA: TGCGCCAGCAGTCTTTTACGGACGACCTACGAGCAGTACTTC. Protein: CASSLLRTTYEQYF.

The chain recombines TRBV6-1 with TRBJ2-2; 7 nucleotides match TRBD2. The J segment lost 3 bases and the V segment lost 11 bases, leaving 6 bases of the junction unmatched. Germline values: CDR1 MNHNS, CDR2 SASEGT. The CDR3 length is 13 residues. CDR3 loop: CACRRGDTGELFF. For the CDR3, the DNA is TGTGCCTGCCGCCGGGGGGACACCGGGGAGCTGTTTTTT.

This clone has ten or more counts. The chain's CDR3 is CASSLRGADTQYF. CDR3 bases: TGTGCCAGCAGCTTAAGAGGGGCAGATACGCAGTATTTT. The chain uses TRBV11-3 and TRBJ2-3, with D possibly being TRBD1 or TRBD2 (5 bases each). V was trimmed by 2 bases and J by 4 bases, leaving 7 bases between them. Germline V gene data show CDR1 as SGHNT and CDR2 as YENEEA. The CDR3 totals 13 residues.

Many counts were recorded for this clone. CDR3 in amino acids: CASSIRDPTSADTQYF. CDR3 DNA: TGTGCCAGCAGCATCCGGGATCCAACTAGTGCAGATACGCAGTATTTT. The V call is TRBV7-8, the J call TRBJ2-3; a possible D gene is TRBD2 (5 bases). Trimming shortened V by 5 bases and J by 4 bases, and 19 bases separated the two germline ends. The CDR3 consists of 16 residues. CDR1 is SGHVS and CDR2 is FQNEAQ in the germline V gene.

This chain uses TRBV5-6 with TRBJ2-7, with 8 bases aligning to TRBD1. The germline V gene encodes CDR1 SGHDT and CDR2 YYEEEE. V shed 0 bases, J shed 3 bases, and the junction held 2 bases outside the gene matches. The CDR3 covers 14 residues. In DNA form, the CDR3 reads TGTGCCAGCAGCTTGGGACAGGGGTTCTACGAGCAGTACTTC. It yields the protein CASSLGQGFYEQYF.

This clone was counted ten times or more. This sample also contains other DNA sequences that code for the same CDR3. The chain recombines TRBV7-3 with TRBJ2-7, with TRBD2 matching 7 bases. The germline CDR1 and CDR2 sequences are SGHTA and FQGTGA. The CDR3 totals 13 residues. V shed 5 bases and J 5 bases; nucleotides not matched to a gene: 6. The CDR3, as DNA: TGTGCCAGCAGCCCAACGGGAGGCCACGAGCAGTACTTC. Its protein product is CASSPTGGHEQYF.

This clone is judged medium-sized. This chain connects TRBV28 to TRBJ1-2, with 10 bases aligning to TRBD1. Trimming removed 4 bases from V and 5 bases from J; junction bases left unmatched: 7. The CDR3 has 15 residues. Germline V CDR1 and CDR2: MDHEN, SYDVKM. CDR3 coding DNA: TGTGCCAGCAGTTATGACAGGGGGCGTAGGTATGGCTACACCTTC. Protein product: CASSYDRGRRYGYTF.

In this sample, this clone turned up many times. V is TRBV7-8 and J is TRBJ2-1; D might be TRBD2 (5 bases). Trimming shortened V by 5 bases and J by 10 bases, and 12 bases separated the two germline ends. This CDR3 is built from 12 residues. Germline V lookup: CDR1 SGHVS, CDR2 FQNEAQ. CDR3 coding DNA: TGTGCCAGCAGCGCAGAGGGTTGGGAGCAGTTCTTC. Translated, it gives CASSAEGWEQFF.

This chain links TRBV5-1 with TRBJ2-5; D is ambiguous. This CDR3 spans 13 amino acids. V gave up 5 bases and J gave up 4 bases, with 12 bases separating them. Germline values: CDR1 SGHRS, CDR2 YFSETQ. CDR3 DNA sequence: TGCGCCAGCAGGAAGGCACCTACAGAGACCCAGTACTTC. Translating gives CASRKAPTETQYF. The variable domain in full, with the rest retrieved from reference TRBV5-1 and TRBJ2-5, is KAGVTQTPRYLIKTRGQQVTLSCSPISGHRSVSWYQQTPGQGLQFLFEYFSETQRNKGNFPGRFSGRQFSNSRSEMNVSTLELGDSALYLCASRKAPTETQYFGPGTRLLVL.

This clone was counted at least ten times. The rearrangement joins TRBV7-9 to TRBJ2-2, with 7 nucleotides matching TRBD2. Unmatched junction bases numbered 0, after V lost 4 bases and J lost 4 bases. The CDR3 has 13 amino acids. Germline V CDR1 and CDR2: SEHNR, FQNEAQ (reference sequence). The CDR3 is CASSWTSTGELFF. DNA of the CDR3: TGTGCCAGCAGCTGGACTAGCACCGGGGAGCTGTTTTTT.

This clone appeared a few times. This chain uses TRBV9 with TRBJ2-3; 7 positions agree with TRBD2. Germline V CDR1 and CDR2: SGDLS, YYNGEE. The CDR3 covers 15 residues. V lost 4 bases, J lost 2 bases, and 7 bases stayed unmatched. The CDR3 coding sequence is TGTGCCAGCAGCCAAACCGGGACTAACACAGATACGCAGTATTTT. Amino acids: CASSQTGTNTDTQYF. Looking up the rest from reference TRBV9 and TRBJ2-3 gives the full variable domain: DSGVTQTPKHLITATGQRVTLRCSPRSGDLSVYWYQQSLDQGLQFLIQYYNGEERAKGNILERFSAQQFPDLHSELNLSSLELGDSALYFCASSQTGTNTDTQYFGPGTRLTVL.

The CDR3 region is CASSLASGGLAGGTGELFF. The CDR3 coding sequence is TGTGCCAGCAGCTTAGCCAGCGGTGGACTAGCGGGGGGTACCGGGGAGCTGTTTTTT. This sequence joins TRBV7-2 and TRBJ2-2, with TRBD2 identical over 14 bases. Per the germline V gene, CDR1 is SGHTA and CDR2 is FQGNSA. The CDR3 is 19 amino acids. After removal of 0 bases from V and 5 bases from J, the junction contained 8 bases not matched to a gene.

This clone was observed many times. This chain joins TRBV11-1 and TRBJ1-5; TRBD1 agrees at 10 bases. V gave up 1 base and J gave up 5 bases; unmatched junction bases: 8. The CDR3 extends over 17 amino acids. From germline, CDR1 is SGHAT and CDR2 FQDESV (reference sequence). The DNA for the CDR3 is TGTGCCAGCAGCTTAGGGACAGGGGGAGGCCGGGATCAGCCCCAGCATTTT. This codes for CASSLGTGGGRDQPQHF.

This clone appeared many times. The rearrangement uses TRBV12-3 or TRBV12-4 and TRBJ2-4; 8 bases line up with TRBD2. The junction had 7 bases not matched to a gene; V was cut back by 6 bases and J by 6 bases. The CDR3 has 14 amino acids. Written as DNA, the CDR3 is TGTGCCAGCAGAGCGGGAGTGCCTGGAAACATTCAGTACTTC. Residues: CASRAGVPGNIQYF.

This clone was counted at least ten times. This chain links TRBV7-6 with TRBJ2-7; TRBD2 agrees at 10 bases. This CDR3 is 18 amino acids long. Germline values: CDR1 SGHVS, CDR2 FNYEAQ. V lost 1 base and J lost 1; bases outside the gene matches: 10. This chain's CDR3 is CASSLVEFTGLASYEQYF. The CDR3 DNA reads as TGTGCCAGCAGCTTAGTGGAGTTTACGGGACTAGCGTCCTACGAGCAGTACTTC.